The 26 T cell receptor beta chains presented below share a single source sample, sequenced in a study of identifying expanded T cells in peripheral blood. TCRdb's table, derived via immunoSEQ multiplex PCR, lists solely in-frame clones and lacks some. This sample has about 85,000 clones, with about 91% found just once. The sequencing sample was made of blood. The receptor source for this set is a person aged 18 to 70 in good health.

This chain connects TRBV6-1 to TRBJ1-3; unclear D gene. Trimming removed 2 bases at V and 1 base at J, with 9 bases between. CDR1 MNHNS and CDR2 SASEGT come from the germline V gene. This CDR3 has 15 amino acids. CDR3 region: CASSEFKGSGNTIYF. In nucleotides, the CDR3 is TGTGCCAGCAGTGAATTTAAAGGATCTGGAAACACCATATATTTT.

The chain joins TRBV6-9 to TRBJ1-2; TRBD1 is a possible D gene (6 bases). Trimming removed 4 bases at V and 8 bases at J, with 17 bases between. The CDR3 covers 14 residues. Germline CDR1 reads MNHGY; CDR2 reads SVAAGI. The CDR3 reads CASSSATGSHGYTF. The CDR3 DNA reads TGTGCCAGCAGTTCCGCAACAGGGTCCCACGGCTACACCTTC.

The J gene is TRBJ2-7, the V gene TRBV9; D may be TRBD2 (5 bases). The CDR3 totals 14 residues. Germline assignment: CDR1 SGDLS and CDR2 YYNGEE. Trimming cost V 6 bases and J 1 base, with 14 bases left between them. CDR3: CASTPARASYEQYF. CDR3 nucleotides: TGTGCCAGCACCCCGGCGAGGGCGTCCTACGAGCAGTACTTC.

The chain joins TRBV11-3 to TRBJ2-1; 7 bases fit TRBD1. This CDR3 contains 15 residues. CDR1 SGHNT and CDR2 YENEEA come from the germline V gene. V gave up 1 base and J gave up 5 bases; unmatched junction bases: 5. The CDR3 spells CASSLGGQINNEQFF. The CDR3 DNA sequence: TGTGCCAGCAGCTTAGGGGGACAGATTAACAATGAGCAGTTCTTC.

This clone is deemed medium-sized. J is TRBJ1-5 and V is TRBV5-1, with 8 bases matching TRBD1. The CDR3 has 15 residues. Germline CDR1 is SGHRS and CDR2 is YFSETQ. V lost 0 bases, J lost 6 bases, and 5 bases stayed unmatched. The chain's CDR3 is CASSLGTGTGQPQHF. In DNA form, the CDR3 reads TGCGCCAGCAGCTTGGGGACAGGGACCGGTCAGCCCCAGCATTTT. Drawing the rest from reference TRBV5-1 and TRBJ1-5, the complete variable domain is KAGVTQTPRYLIKTRGQQVTLSCSPISGHRSVSWYQQTPGQGLQFLFEYFSETQRNKGNFPGRFSGRQFSNSRSEMNVSTLELGDSALYLCASSLGTGTGQPQHFGDGTRLSIL.

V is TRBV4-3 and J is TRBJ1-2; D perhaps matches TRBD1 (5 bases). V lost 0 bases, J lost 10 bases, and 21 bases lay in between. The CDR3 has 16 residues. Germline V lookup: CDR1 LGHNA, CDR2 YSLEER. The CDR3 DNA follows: TGCGCCAGCAGCCAAGACCCCTGGCAGGGCGGTAAAGACTACACCTTC. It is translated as CASSQDPWQGGKDYTF.

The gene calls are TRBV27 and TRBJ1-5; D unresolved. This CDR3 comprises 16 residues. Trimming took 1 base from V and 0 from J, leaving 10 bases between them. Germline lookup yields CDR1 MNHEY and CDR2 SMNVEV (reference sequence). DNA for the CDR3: TGTGCCAGCAGTTTATTTTACCAGGCTAGCAATCAGCCCCAGCATTTT. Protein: CASSLFYQASNQPQHF.

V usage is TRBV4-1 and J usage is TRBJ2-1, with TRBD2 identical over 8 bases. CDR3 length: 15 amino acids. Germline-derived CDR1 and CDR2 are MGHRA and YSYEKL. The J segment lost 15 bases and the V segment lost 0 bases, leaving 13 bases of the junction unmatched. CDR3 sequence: CASSQDWQAGAPPFF. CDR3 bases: TGCGCCAGCAGCCAAGATTGGCAAGCGGGAGCCCCCCCGTTCTTC.

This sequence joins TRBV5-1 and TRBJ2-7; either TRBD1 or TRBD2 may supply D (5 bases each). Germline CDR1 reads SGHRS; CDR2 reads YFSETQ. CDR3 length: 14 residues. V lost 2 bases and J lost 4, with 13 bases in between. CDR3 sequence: CASSFFAGAYEQYF. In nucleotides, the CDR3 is TGCGCCAGCAGCTTCTTCGCCGGGGCTTACGAGCAGTACTTC.

In DNA form, the CDR3 reads TGCGCCAGCAGCCAGGACAGGTCTAACTATGGCTACACCTTC. The encoded protein is CASSQDRSNYGYTF. The chain couples TRBV4-1 to TRBJ1-2; 7 nucleotides match TRBD1. CDR3 length equals 14 residues. Trimming took 3 bases from V and 0 from J; bases not matched to a gene: 1. Germline CDR1 and CDR2: MGHRA and YSYEKL.

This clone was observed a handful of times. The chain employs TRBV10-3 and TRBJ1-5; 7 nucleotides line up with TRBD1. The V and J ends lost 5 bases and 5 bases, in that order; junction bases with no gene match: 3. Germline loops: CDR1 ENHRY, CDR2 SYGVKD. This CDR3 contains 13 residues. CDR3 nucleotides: TGTGCCATCAGTAGACAGGGAGATCAGCCCCAGCATTTT. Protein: CAISRQGDQPQHF.

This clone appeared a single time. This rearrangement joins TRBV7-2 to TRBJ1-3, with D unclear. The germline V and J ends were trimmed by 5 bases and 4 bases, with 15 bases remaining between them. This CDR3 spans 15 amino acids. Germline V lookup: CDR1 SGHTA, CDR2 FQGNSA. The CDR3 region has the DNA TGTGCCAGCAGCCCCTCGGTGGGTGGGGGAAACACCATATATTTT. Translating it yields CASSPSVGGGNTIYF.

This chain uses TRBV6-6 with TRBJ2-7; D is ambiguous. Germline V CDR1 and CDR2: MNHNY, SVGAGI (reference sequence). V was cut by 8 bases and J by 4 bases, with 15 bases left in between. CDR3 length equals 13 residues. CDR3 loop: CASGSGPAYEQYF. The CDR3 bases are TGTGCCAGCGGATCGGGTCCGGCATACGAGCAGTACTTC.

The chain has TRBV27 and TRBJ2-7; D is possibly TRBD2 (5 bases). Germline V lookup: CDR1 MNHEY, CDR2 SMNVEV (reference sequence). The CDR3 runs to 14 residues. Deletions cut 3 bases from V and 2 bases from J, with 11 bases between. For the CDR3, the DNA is TGTGCCAGCAGTTTGAGGGTGGGGACCTACGAGCAGTACTTC. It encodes CASSLRVGTYEQYF.

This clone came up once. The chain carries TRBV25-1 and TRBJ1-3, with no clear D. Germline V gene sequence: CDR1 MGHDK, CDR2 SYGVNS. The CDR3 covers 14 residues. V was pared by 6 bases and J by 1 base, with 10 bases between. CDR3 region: CASRGGSSGNTIYF. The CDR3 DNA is TGTGCCAGCAGAGGTGGTAGTTCTGGAAACACCATATATTTT. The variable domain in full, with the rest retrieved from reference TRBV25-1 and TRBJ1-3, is EADIYQTPRYLVIGTGKKITLECSQTMGHDKMYWYQQDPGMELHLIHYSYGVNSTEKGDLSSESTVSRIRTEHFPLTLESARPSHTSQYLCASRGGSSGNTIYFGEGSWLTVV.

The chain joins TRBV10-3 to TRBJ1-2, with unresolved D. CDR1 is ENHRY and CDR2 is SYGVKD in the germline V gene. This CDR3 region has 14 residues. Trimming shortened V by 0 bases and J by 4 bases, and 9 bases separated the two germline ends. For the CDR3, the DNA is TGTGCCATCAGTGAGTCACACGTTCTCTATGGCTACACCTTC. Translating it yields CAISESHVLYGYTF.

The chain's CDR3 is CASMEAGTNEKLFF. The CDR3 nucleotides are TGCGCCAGCATGGAGGCGGGAACTAATGAAAAACTGTTTTTT. V usage is TRBV10-1 and J usage is TRBJ1-4; D remains unclear. Trimming removed 7 bases at V and 1 base at J, with 10 bases between. This CDR3 is built from 14 residues. Germline CDR1 and CDR2: WNHNN and SYGVQD (reference sequence).

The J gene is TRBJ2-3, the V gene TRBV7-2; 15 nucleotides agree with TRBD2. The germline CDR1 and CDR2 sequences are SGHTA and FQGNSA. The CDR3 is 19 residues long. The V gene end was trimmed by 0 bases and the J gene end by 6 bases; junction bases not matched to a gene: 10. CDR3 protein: CASSLAAVGLAGGDDTQYF. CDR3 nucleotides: TGTGCCAGCAGCTTAGCCGCCGTCGGACTAGCGGGGGGGGATGATACGCAGTATTTT.

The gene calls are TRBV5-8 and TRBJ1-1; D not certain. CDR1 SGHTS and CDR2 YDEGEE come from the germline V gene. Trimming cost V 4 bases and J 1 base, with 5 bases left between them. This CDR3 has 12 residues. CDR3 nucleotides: TGTGCCAGCAGCCCAGGGAACACTGAAGCTTTCTTT. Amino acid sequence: CASSPGNTEAFF.

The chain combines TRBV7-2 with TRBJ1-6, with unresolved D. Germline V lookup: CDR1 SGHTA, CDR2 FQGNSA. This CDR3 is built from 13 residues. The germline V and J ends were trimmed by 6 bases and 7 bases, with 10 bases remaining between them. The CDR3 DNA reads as TGTGCCAGCAGTACGGCACGGAATTCACCCCTCCACTTT. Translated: CASSTARNSPLHF.

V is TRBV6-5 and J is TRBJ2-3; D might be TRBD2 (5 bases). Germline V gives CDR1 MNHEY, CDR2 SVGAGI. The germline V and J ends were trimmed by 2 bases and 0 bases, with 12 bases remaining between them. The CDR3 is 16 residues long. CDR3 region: CASSYGEFRSTDTQYF. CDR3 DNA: TGTGCCAGCAGTTACGGGGAGTTTCGTAGCACAGATACGCAGTATTTT.

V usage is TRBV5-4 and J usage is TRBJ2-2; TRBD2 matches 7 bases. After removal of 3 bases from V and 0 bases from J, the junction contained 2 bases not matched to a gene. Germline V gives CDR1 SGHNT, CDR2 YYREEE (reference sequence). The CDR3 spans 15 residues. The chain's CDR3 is CASSSGLANTGELFF. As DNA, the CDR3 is TGTGCCAGCAGCTCTGGACTAGCGAACACCGGGGAGCTGTTTTTT.

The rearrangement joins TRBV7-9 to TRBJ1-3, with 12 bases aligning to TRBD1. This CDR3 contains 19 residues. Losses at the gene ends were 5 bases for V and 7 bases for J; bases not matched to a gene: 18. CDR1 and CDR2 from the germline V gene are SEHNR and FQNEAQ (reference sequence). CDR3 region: CASSPWEGGQGARMNTIYF. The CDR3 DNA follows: TGTGCCAGCAGCCCCTGGGAGGGGGGACAGGGGGCGCGAATGAACACCATATATTTT. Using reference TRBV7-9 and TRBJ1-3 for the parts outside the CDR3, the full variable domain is DTGVSQNPRHKITKRGQNVTFRCDPISEHNRLYWYRQTLGQGPEFLTYFQNEAQLEKSRLLSDRFSAERPKGSFSTLEIQRTEQGDSAMYLCASSPWEGGQGARMNTIYFGEGSWLTVV.

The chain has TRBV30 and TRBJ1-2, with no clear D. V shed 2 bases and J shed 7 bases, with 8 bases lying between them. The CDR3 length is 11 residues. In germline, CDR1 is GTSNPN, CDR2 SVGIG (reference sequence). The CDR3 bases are TGTGCCTGGAGTAGCATGAGTGGCTACACCTTC. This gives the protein CAWSSMSGYTF.

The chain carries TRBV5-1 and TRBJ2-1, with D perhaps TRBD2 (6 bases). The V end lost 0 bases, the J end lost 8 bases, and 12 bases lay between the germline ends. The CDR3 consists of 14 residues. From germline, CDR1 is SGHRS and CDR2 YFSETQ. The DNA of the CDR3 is TGCGCCAGCAGCTTGGAACTAGCAACCTATGAGCAGTTCTTC. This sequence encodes CASSLELATYEQFF.

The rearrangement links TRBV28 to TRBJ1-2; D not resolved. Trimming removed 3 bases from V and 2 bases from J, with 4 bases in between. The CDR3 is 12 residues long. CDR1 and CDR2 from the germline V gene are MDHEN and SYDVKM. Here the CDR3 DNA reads TGTGCCAGCAGTTTGCGGAACTATGGCTACACCTTC. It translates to CASSLRNYGYTF.